A single sample gave rise to the 27 T cell receptor beta chains below, sequenced in a study of neurological immune-mediated disorders. TCRdb independently ran MiXCR on the 5' RACE reads; one entry per CDR3 protein. The table includes approximately 86,000 distinct CDR3 sequences, 2.5% to 3% detected once. Sequenced: PBMCs. Receptors originate from a woman aged 25 to 45 with multiple sclerosis.

This clonotype turned up a few times. It may be a read error: a sequence one base away is much more abundant. The chain employs TRBV20-1 and TRBJ2-1; TRBD2 agrees at 9 bases. The junction had 12 bases not matched to a gene; V was cut back by 6 bases and J by 3 bases. CDR3 size: 16 residues. The germline V gene encodes CDR1 DFQATT and CDR2 SNEGSKA (reference sequence). The CDR3 DNA reads as TGCAGTGCCCCTTCCCTGACTAGCGGTTACTACAATGAGCAGTTCTTC. Its protein product is CSAPSLTSGYYNEQFF.

This clonotype was detected ten times or more. The rearrangement joins TRBV20-1 to TRBJ1-1, with D tentatively TRBD1 (5 bases). Germline V gene sequence: CDR1 DFQATT, CDR2 SNEGSKA (reference sequence). The CDR3 contains 14 residues. The V and J ends lost 1 base and 1 base respectively, with 10 bases between them. CDR3 region: CSARGRGTNTEAFF. Written as DNA, the CDR3 is TGCAGTGCTAGAGGCCGGGGGACGAACACTGAAGCTTTCTTT.

Many counts were recorded for this clonotype. The chain uses TRBV29-1 and TRBJ2-1, with D possibly called TRBD1 or TRBD2 (5 bases each). There are 13 residues in the CDR3. Germline CDR1 SQVTM, CDR2 ANQGSEA. The V gene lost 6 bases and the J gene lost 4 bases, with 13 bases spanning the gap. For the CDR3, the DNA is TGCAGCGTGAGGGTGGCAGGGTACAATGAGCAGTTCTTC. Translated: CSVRVAGYNEQFF.

There are many counts of this clonotype. The chain has TRBV15 and TRBJ2-3, with 8 bases that match TRBD1. The junction had 5 bases not matched to a gene; V was cut back by 5 bases and J by 1 base. This CDR3 region has 15 residues. Germline CDR1 LNHNV, CDR2 YYDKDF (reference sequence). The CDR3 bases are TGTGCCACCAGCGCCCGGGACAGGCGCACAGATACGCAGTATTTT. Residues: CATSARDRRTDTQYF.

In this sample, this clonotype turned up many times. The gene calls are TRBV4-3 and TRBJ2-1; possibly TRBD2 for D (5 bases). V shed 0 bases and J shed 4 bases, with 19 bases lying between them. The CDR3 has 18 residues. Germline V CDR1 and CDR2: LGHNA, YSLEER. CDR3 sequence reads: CASSQDRRKGRRYNEQFF. CDR3 sequence (DNA): TGCGCCAGCAGCCAAGATCGCCGTAAAGGGAGAAGATACAATGAGCAGTTCTTC.

This clonotype was observed many times. The chain recombines TRBV20-1 with TRBJ2-7, with 9 bases fitting TRBD2. CDR3 length: 15 amino acids. Per germline, CDR1 DFQATT and CDR2 SNEGSKA (reference sequence). J was trimmed by 6 bases and V by 6 bases; bases with no gene match: 15. CDR3 sequence reads: CSAGGTSTLGGEQYF. CDR3 sequence (DNA): TGCAGTGCGGGGGGGACTAGCACCTTAGGGGGCGAGCAGTACTTC.

This clonotype was found many times. The chain's CDR3 is CASSARWGEGGQPQHF. As DNA, the CDR3 is TGTGCCAGCAGCGCCCGGTGGGGGGAAGGTGGGCAGCCCCAGCATTTT. This rearrangement joins TRBV7-2 to TRBJ1-5, with D tentatively TRBD1 (5 bases). In germline, CDR1 is SGHTA, CDR2 FQGNSA. The CDR3 has 16 residues. V shed 5 bases and J shed 7 bases, with 21 bases lying between them.

This clonotype appeared many times. This sequence joins TRBV7-2 and TRBJ2-5; possibly TRBD1 or TRBD2 for D (5 bases each). The CDR3 is made up of 15 amino acids. Deletions cut 4 bases from V and 5 bases from J, with 17 bases between. Germline CDR1 and CDR2: SGHTA and FQGNSA. The CDR3 loop reads CASSSRLGESETQYF. The DNA of the CDR3 is TGTGCCAGCAGCTCGCGGTTGGGGGAGAGCGAGACCCAGTACTTC.

In this sample, this clonotype turned up many times. The V call is TRBV6-5, the J call TRBJ2-7; 7 bases map to TRBD2. The CDR3 totals 13 residues. Germline CDR1 MNHEY, CDR2 SVGAGI. V shed 2 bases and J 2 bases; nucleotides not matched to a gene: 0. This chain's CDR3 is CASSYGRAYEQYF. Written as DNA, the CDR3 is TGTGCCAGCAGTTACGGGAGGGCCTACGAGCAGTACTTC.

There are many counts of this clonotype. The genes are TRBV4-2 and TRBJ2-2; maybe TRBD2 (6 bases). Germline CDR1 LGHNA, CDR2 YNFKEQ. This CDR3 region has 18 residues. Trimming shortened V by 0 bases and J by 2 bases, and 16 bases separated the two germline ends. CDR3 sequence (DNA): TGTGCCAGCAGCCAAGATCTTGGAGGGAGAGTTAACACCGGGGAGCTGTTTTTT. It codes for CASSQDLGGRVNTGELFF.

This clonotype was recorded at least ten times. The chain couples TRBV20-1 to TRBJ2-4, with D possibly matching TRBD1 (5 bases). Trimming shortened V by 2 bases and J by 1 base, and 15 bases separated the two germline ends. The CDR3 extends over 16 amino acids. CDR1 and CDR2 from the germline V gene are DFQATT and SNEGSKA (reference sequence). CDR3: CSARPTGLEAKNIQYF. The CDR3 DNA sequence: TGCAGTGCTAGACCCACAGGATTGGAGGCCAAAAACATTCAGTACTTC.

This clonotype has at least ten counts. V is TRBV28 and J is TRBJ2-5, with D possibly being TRBD2 (6 bases). This CDR3 contains 14 residues. Trimming removed 7 bases from V and 5 bases from J, with 17 bases in between. Germline V gene sequence: CDR1 MDHEN, CDR2 SYDVKM. CDR3 amino acids: CASTLAETLETQYF. The CDR3 bases are TGTGCCAGCACCTTAGCGGAGACGTTGGAGACCCAGTACTTC.

This clonotype occurred many times. The chain carries TRBV6-5 and TRBJ2-5; D may correspond to TRBD1 or TRBD2 (5 bases each). This CDR3 has 14 amino acids. In germline, CDR1 is MNHEY, CDR2 SVGAGI. V shed 9 bases and J shed 5 bases, with 19 bases lying between them. In nucleotides, the CDR3 is TGTGCCAGTGGGTTGGGGACCATCGGGGAGACCCAGTACTTC. Protein product: CASGLGTIGETQYF.

This clonotype was observed many times. The rearrangement joins TRBV16 to TRBJ2-7; 7 bases fit TRBD1. Germline values: CDR1 KGHSY, CDR2 FQNENV. The CDR3 sequence is 14 residues long. V was clipped by 2 bases and J by 2 bases; unmatched bases: 3. The CDR3 region is CASSQGGQTYEQYF. DNA of the CDR3: TGTGCCAGCAGCCAAGGGGGACAGACCTACGAGCAGTACTTC.

Ten or more counts support this clonotype. The chain has TRBV9 and TRBJ2-1; the match to TRBD1 covers 9 bases. CDR1 SGDLS and CDR2 YYNGEE come from the germline V gene. With V trimmed by 3 bases and J by 6 bases, 7 bases remained unmatched. This CDR3 has 15 amino acids. The CDR3 DNA reads TGTGCCAGCAGCGCATACAGGGGGCTCGGCAATGAGCAGTTCTTC. Its protein product is CASSAYRGLGNEQFF.

This clonotype was found many times. This chain uses TRBV7-9 with TRBJ2-2, with D maybe TRBD1 (6 bases). This CDR3 spans 13 amino acids. Between the trimmed V and J ends, which lost 4 bases and 6 bases, there was a span of 9 bases. Germline V CDR1 and CDR2: SEHNR, FQNEAQ (reference sequence). CDR3 residues: CASSSEGAGELFF. The CDR3 DNA sequence: TGTGCCAGCAGCTCCGAGGGGGCCGGGGAGCTGTTTTTT.

This clonotype was detected many times. This chain joins TRBV20-1 and TRBJ2-5; unclear D gene. The germline V gene has CDR1 DFQATT and CDR2 SNEGSKA (reference sequence). The CDR3 covers 13 residues. Trimming pared 2 bases from V and 4 bases from J, leaving 11 bases between. CDR3 sequence: CSARPPDGETQYF. CDR3 in DNA: TGCAGTGCTAGACCACCGGACGGAGAGACCCAGTACTTC.

This clonotype was seen a handful of times. The CDR3 DNA follows: TGTGCCAGCAGCTTTTTAGCGGGGAATTACAATGAGCAGTTCTTC. Translation gives CASSFLAGNYNEQFF. The chain combines TRBV11-2 with TRBJ2-1; 8 bases line up with TRBD2. Germline V lookup: CDR1 SGHAT, CDR2 FQNNGV. V was pared by 3 bases and J by 4 bases, with 5 bases of the junction left unmatched. The CDR3 sequence is 15 residues long.

This clonotype was found many times. V is TRBV15 and J is TRBJ2-1; 12 bases fit TRBD2. Germline lookup yields CDR1 LNHNV and CDR2 YYDKDF (reference sequence). The trim removed 2 bases at V and 7 bases at J, leaving 6 bases unmatched. There are 16 residues in the CDR3. CDR3 amino acids: CATSRPRTSGVNEQFF. CDR3 DNA: TGTGCCACCAGCAGACCTAGGACTAGCGGGGTAAATGAGCAGTTCTTC.

The table lists this clonotype with many counts. CDR3 DNA sequence: TGTGCCAGCAGCTCGAGAGGGGCCAACGTCCTGACTTTC. It is translated as CASSSRGANVLTF. The rearrangement uses TRBV7-8 and TRBJ2-6, with D uncertain. V was shortened by 4 bases and J by 4 bases, with 5 bases between the two germline ends. Germline CDR1 and CDR2: SGHVS and FQNEAQ. The length of the CDR3 is 13 residues. Together with reference TRBV7-8 and TRBJ2-6, the CDR3 gives the full variable domain: GAGVSQSPRYKVAKRGQDVALRCDPISGHVSLFWYQQALGQGPEFLTYFQNEAQLDKSGLPSDRFFAERPEGSVSTLKIQRTQQEDSAVYLCASSSRGANVLTFGAGSRLTVL.

This clonotype appeared many times. This rearrangement joins TRBV12-3 or TRBV12-4 to TRBJ1-6; D is unresolved. V was trimmed by 6 bases and J by 9 bases, leaving 18 bases between them. The CDR3 sequence is 15 residues long. In nucleotides, the CDR3 is TGTGCCAGCAGGGAAAGGTCGGTCGCAGGTTCACCCCTCCACTTT. This codes for CASRERSVAGSPLHF.

This clonotype was observed many times. This chain uses TRBV12-3 or TRBV12-4 with TRBJ2-1; D remains ambiguous. Between the trimmed V and J ends, which lost 6 bases and 9 bases, there was a span of 12 bases. The CDR3 is 12 amino acids. CDR3 residues: CASRPDLGEQFF. The DNA for the CDR3 is TGTGCCAGCAGGCCAGACTTAGGTGAGCAGTTCTTC.

This clonotype was observed at least ten times. The rearrangement links TRBV15 to TRBJ2-7, with D perhaps matching TRBD2 (5 bases). There are 12 residues in the CDR3. The ends were cut back, 4 bases at V and 6 bases at J, with 10 bases in the middle. Germline V lookup: CDR1 LNHNV, CDR2 YYDKDF (reference sequence). CDR3 region: CATSTSGGEQYF. The CDR3 DNA reads TGTGCCACCAGCACTTCCGGAGGCGAGCAGTACTTC.

There are many counts of this clonotype. The chain joins TRBV20-1 to TRBJ2-5, with TRBD2 as a possible D gene (6 bases). From germline, CDR1 is DFQATT and CDR2 SNEGSKA (reference sequence). Trimming removed 4 bases from V and 1 base from J, with 10 bases in between. This CDR3 region has 13 residues. DNA for the CDR3: TGCAGTGCTACGGGGGAGGCCCAAGAGACCCAGTACTTC. Protein: CSATGEAQETQYF.

This clonotype was observed a single time. The rearrangement joins TRBV28 to TRBJ2-1, with 12 bases fitting TRBD2. J lost 9 bases, V lost 3 bases, and 3 bases had no gene match. The germline CDR1 and CDR2 sequences are MDHEN and SYDVKM. CDR3 size: 14 residues. CDR3: CASSFPGLAGEQFF. DNA for the CDR3: TGTGCCAGCAGTTTCCCGGGACTAGCGGGTGAGCAGTTCTTC.

This clonotype appeared many times. DNA of the CDR3: TGCAGCGTACCCCAGGGCACCGGGGAGCTGTTTTTT. Its protein is CSVPQGTGELFF. This chain links TRBV29-1 with TRBJ2-2; perhaps TRBD1 as D (5 bases). There are 12 residues in the CDR3. CDR1 SQVTM and CDR2 ANQGSEA come from the germline V gene. The germline V and J ends were trimmed by 6 bases and 4 bases, with 9 bases remaining between them.

This clonotype has at least ten counts. This sequence joins TRBV30 and TRBJ2-1, with D possibly TRBD2 on 5 matching bases. The ends were cut back, 5 bases at V and 7 bases at J, with 18 bases in the middle. There are 14 residues in the CDR3. CDR1 is GTSNPN, CDR2 SVGIG, per germline (reference sequence). In DNA form, the CDR3 reads TGTGCCTGGGACTCCGGGATTCTCGGGAATGAGCAGTTCTTC. Amino acids: CAWDSGILGNEQFF.